This T cell receptor (beta chain) comes out of a study of OX40 agonist ivuxolimab in advanced cancers. Sampling times: baseline, cycle 4 day 1, cycle 7 day 1. Repertoires were generated with immunoSEQ multiplex PCR, while TCRdb's copy carries only in-frame clones and drops some. The repertoire holds some 9,500 clones, with 89% as singletons. General study points: Antigens targeted by the expanded peripheral T cells were not determined. Near-lowest levels of clonal expansion characterized partial responders at 0.1-3.0 mg/kg.

CDR3 length: 13 residues. Trimming stripped 4 bases from V and 7 bases from J, with 12 bases between. The V gene's germline CDR1 is SGHRS and CDR2 YFSETQ. Worth noting for this clone: Antigen unknown.

The receptor was isolated from an adult with an advanced solid tumor such as melanoma, head and neck, liver or kidney cancer. This chain uses TRBV5-1 with TRBJ2-1; the D gene is possibly TRBD1 (5 bases). This material consisted of CD4+ or CD8+ T cells sorted from blood, taken in a trial of the OX40 agonist ivuxolimab. The CDR3 coding sequence is TGCGCCAGCAGCCTTTCCCAGGGAAATGAGCAGTTCTTC. This translates into CASSLSQGNEQFF.